The following is a TCR beta chain sequence with its context. Its antigen is currently unknown. This entry belongs to a study of T cell responses to AZD1222 COVID-19 vaccine. Findings of the study overall: At 160-218 and 743-854, vaccine-associated CD4 TCRs were dominant, and they spanned spike. Sampling captured repertoires only after the peak T cell response.

The table came from immunoSEQ multiplex PCR; TCRdb's copy has only in-frame clones and leaves some out. The sample holds more than 110,000 clones, 80% to 95% seen once. Germline V gives CDR1 SEHNR, CDR2 FQNEAQ (reference sequence). CDR3 size: 13 residues. Trimming shortened V by 1 base and J by 8 bases, and 9 bases separated the two germline ends. The sequencing here drew on peripheral blood, taken on day 0 of AZD1222 vaccination. This chain uses TRBV7-9 with TRBJ1-5, with TRBD1 as a possible D gene (5 bases). This clonotype was obtained from an adult in good health. The CDR3 coding sequence is TGTGCCAGCAGCTTAGAGGGGCGGGAGCCCCAGCATTTT. This translates into CASSLEGREPQHF.